This TCR beta chain appears in the sequencing data of a study of T cell responses to AZD1222 COVID-19 vaccine. Produced via immunoSEQ multiplex PCR; TCRdb's table is partial and in-frame only. The sample holds 100,000 to 150,000 clones; more than 85% are singletons and the top ten take 6% to 8.5%. The CDR3 is 14 amino acids. V lost 6 bases and J lost 6, with 12 bases in between. CDR1 is LNHDA and CDR2 is SQIVND in the germline V gene (reference sequence). Findings and limits, study-wide: Elevations in Spike-specific TCR breadth and depth followed administration of two AZD1222 doses. The study found vaccine-associated CD4 TCRs spanning spike, dominant at 160-218 and 743-854. Baseline serology detected seropositivity in only six AZD1222 recipients.

Comment on this clone: The antigen is not known.

The clonotype originates from an adult who received the AZD1222 COVID-19 vaccine. Sequenced here: peripheral blood, sampled 28 days after the second AZD1222 dose. The rearrangement joins TRBV19 to TRBJ1-6; D is uncertain. This chain's CDR3 is CASSPTVTNSPLHF. The CDR3 coding sequence is TGTGCCAGTAGCCCAACAGTGACTAATTCACCCCTCCACTTT.